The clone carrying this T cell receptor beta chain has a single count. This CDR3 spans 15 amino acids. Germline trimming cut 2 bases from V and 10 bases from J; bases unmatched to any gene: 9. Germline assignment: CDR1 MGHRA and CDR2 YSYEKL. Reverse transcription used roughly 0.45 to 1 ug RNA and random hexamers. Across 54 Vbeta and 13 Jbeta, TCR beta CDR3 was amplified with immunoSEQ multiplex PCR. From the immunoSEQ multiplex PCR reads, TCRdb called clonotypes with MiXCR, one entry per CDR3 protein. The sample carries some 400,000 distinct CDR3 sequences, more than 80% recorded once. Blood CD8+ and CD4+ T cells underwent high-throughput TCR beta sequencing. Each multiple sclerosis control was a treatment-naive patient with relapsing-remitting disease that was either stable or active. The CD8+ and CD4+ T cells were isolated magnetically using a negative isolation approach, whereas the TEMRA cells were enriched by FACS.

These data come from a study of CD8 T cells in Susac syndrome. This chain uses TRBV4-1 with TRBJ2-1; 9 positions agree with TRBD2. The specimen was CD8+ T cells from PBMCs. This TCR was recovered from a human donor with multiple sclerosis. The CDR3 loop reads CASSQKASGDPEQFF. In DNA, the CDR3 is TGCGCCAGCAGCCAAAAGGCTAGCGGGGACCCAGAGCAGTTCTTC.